This T cell receptor beta chain came from a study of T cells after yellow fever vaccination. Making TCR cDNA involved 5'RACE template switching, which added UMIs and a universal primer site. TCRdb re-called the 5' RACE reads with MiXCR, one entry per CDR3 protein. The profile shows fewer than 85,000 distinct CDR3 sequences, approximately 8% of them singletons. This clonotype was detected only a few times. What it binds is not known. This CDR3 is 17 amino acids long. Germline CDR1 is SGHRS and CDR2 is YFSETQ. V shed 5 bases and J 8 bases; nucleotides not matched to a gene: 18. The study's findings and limits: Highly abundant clonotypes carried over from the bulk population could end up in FACS-sorted repertoires as contaminants. Reappearance after the booster was observed for most primary-vaccination clones (about 95% CD4, about 91% CD8).

This chain connects TRBV5-1 to TRBJ2-1; 8 bases line up with TRBD2. The receptor was derived from a man in his thirties or forties who received the YFV17D yellow fever vaccine. The sequenced sample was CD8+ T cells sorted from PBMCs, obtained on the day of the yellow fever booster vaccination. The CDR3 spells CASSSALAGRMNYEQFF. CDR3 bases: TGCGCCAGCAGTTCCGCATTAGCGGGGCGGATGAACTATGAGCAGTTCTTC.